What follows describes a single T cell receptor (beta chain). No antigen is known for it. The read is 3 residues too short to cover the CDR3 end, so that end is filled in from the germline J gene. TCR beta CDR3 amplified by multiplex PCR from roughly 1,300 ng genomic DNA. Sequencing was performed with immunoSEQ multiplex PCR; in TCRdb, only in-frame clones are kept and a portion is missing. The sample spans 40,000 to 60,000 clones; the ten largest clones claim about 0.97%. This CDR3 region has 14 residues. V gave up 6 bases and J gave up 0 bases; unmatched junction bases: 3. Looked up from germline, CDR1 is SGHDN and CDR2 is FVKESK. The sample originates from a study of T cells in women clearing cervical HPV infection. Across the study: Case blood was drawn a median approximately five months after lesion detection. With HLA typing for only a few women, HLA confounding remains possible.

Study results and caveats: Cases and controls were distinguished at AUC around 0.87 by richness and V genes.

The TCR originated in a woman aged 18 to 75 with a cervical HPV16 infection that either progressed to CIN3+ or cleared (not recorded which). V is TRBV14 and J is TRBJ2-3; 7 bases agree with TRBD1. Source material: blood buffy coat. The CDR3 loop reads CASRLQGSTDTQYF. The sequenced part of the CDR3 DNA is TGTGCCAGCAGGCTACAGGGGAGCACAGATACG.